A selection of T cell receptor beta chains follows, all from one sample in a study of shared clonotypes between healthy human individuals. Assay: immunoSEQ multiplex PCR; the TCRdb copy retains only in-frame clones and omits some. The table lists 2 million to 2.5 million clones, over 85% of them singletons. Sequencing input: naive CD4+ T cells from PBMCs. Source of these receptors: a young man in good health. Some clones in this sample may be carry-over from other donors' samples. Each CDR3 is given with its conserved first and last residue. The order of the fields is J gene, clone size, V gene, D gene, CDR3 protein, CDR3 DNA. The D gene is left open where the match is weak. Clone size is given for some rows only: seen once, a few or many times, or a class if the clone is expanded.

j_call: TRBJ2-1
clone_size: .
v_call: TRBV2
d_call: .
cdr3_aa: CASIKFLGTREQFF
cdr3_nt: TGTGCCAGCATTAAGTTCCTGGGTACAAGAGAGCAGTTCTTC

j_call: TRBJ2-1
clone_size: .
v_call: TRBV4-1
d_call: TRBD2
cdr3_aa: CASSQVAGGNYNEQFF
cdr3_nt: TGCGCCAGCAGCCAGGTAGCGGGAGGGAACTACAATGAGCAGTTCTTC

j_call: TRBJ1-2
clone_size: .
v_call: TRBV4-1
d_call: .
cdr3_aa: CASSQDRRAVDYGYTF
cdr3_nt: TGCGCCAGCAGCCAAGATCGGAGGGCAGTGGACTATGGCTACACCTTC

j_call: TRBJ2-5
clone_size: .
v_call: TRBV18
d_call: .
cdr3_aa: CASSPPAIRQETQYF
cdr3_nt: TGTGCCAGCTCACCACCGGCAATCCGACAAGAGACCCAGTACTTC

j_call: TRBJ2-5
clone_size: once
v_call: TRBV6-6
d_call: TRBD1
cdr3_aa: CASSYRAGQGKTQYF
cdr3_nt: TGTGCCAGCAGTTACCGAGCGGGACAGGGCAAGACCCAGTACTTC

j_call: TRBJ2-4
clone_size: .
v_call: TRBV5-6
d_call: .
cdr3_aa: CASSLGSKNIQYF
cdr3_nt: TGTGCCAGCAGCTTGGGCAGTAAAAACATTCAGTACTTC

j_call: TRBJ1-2
clone_size: .
v_call: TRBV27
d_call: TRBD1
cdr3_aa: CASRGQGDRSYGYTF
cdr3_nt: TGTGCCAGCAGGGGACAGGGGGACCGTAGCTATGGCTACACCTTC

j_call: TRBJ1-1
clone_size: .
v_call: TRBV5-1
d_call: .
cdr3_aa: CASSLGSWENTEAFF
cdr3_nt: TGCGCCAGCAGCCTGGGTTCCTGGGAGAACACTGAAGCTTTCTTT

j_call: TRBJ2-3
clone_size: .
v_call: TRBV7-3
d_call: TRBD2
cdr3_aa: CASSLWTSGGAGSTDTQYF
cdr3_nt: TGTGCCAGCAGCTTATGGACTAGCGGGGGTGCTGGGAGCACAGATACGCAGTATTTT

j_call: TRBJ2-2
clone_size: .
v_call: TRBV9
d_call: .
cdr3_aa: CASSSGTRTGELFF
cdr3_nt: TGTGCCAGCAGCTCGGGGACCCGCACCGGGGAGCTGTTTTTT

j_call: TRBJ2-3
clone_size: .
v_call: TRBV11-1
d_call: TRBD2
cdr3_aa: CASSLGLPQLDTQYF
cdr3_nt: TGTGCCAGCAGCTTGGGACTACCACAGTTAGATACGCAGTATTTT

j_call: TRBJ2-1
clone_size: once
v_call: TRBV15
d_call: TRBD2
cdr3_aa: CATSIRPAGGRNEQFF
cdr3_nt: TGTGCCACCAGCATCCGACCAGCGGGAGGTCGTAATGAGCAGTTCTTC

j_call: TRBJ2-1
clone_size: .
v_call: TRBV14
d_call: .
cdr3_aa: CASSRQTNEQFF
cdr3_nt: TGTGCCAGCAGCCGCCAGACTAATGAGCAGTTCTTC

j_call: TRBJ2-7
clone_size: .
v_call: TRBV28
d_call: TRBD1
cdr3_aa: CATTQGALGEQYF
cdr3_nt: TGTGCCACCACACAGGGGGCCCTTGGTGAGCAGTACTTC

j_call: TRBJ1-5
clone_size: few
v_call: TRBV2
d_call: .
cdr3_aa: CASRAEIQPQHF
cdr3_nt: TGTGCCAGCAGGGCGGAGATCCAGCCCCAGCATTTT

j_call: TRBJ1-5
clone_size: .
v_call: TRBV5-8
d_call: .
cdr3_aa: CASSFRGAESQPQHF
cdr3_nt: TGTGCCAGCAGCTTTCGGGGGGCCGAAAGTCAGCCCCAGCATTTT

j_call: TRBJ2-1
clone_size: .
v_call: TRBV28
d_call: TRBD1
cdr3_aa: CASSSPGQAYNEQFF
cdr3_nt: TGTGCCAGCAGTTCCCCGGGACAGGCTTACAATGAGCAGTTCTTC

j_call: TRBJ1-1
clone_size: few
v_call: TRBV6-1
d_call: .
cdr3_aa: CASSAGVKDTEAFF
cdr3_nt: TGTGCCAGCAGTGCCGGGGTTAAGGACACTGAAGCTTTCTTT

j_call: TRBJ2-1
clone_size: .
v_call: TRBV5-1
d_call: TRBD2
cdr3_aa: CASRHYSAGGLSSYNEQFF
cdr3_nt: TGCGCCAGCAGACACTACTCTGCGGGGGGGTTGAGCTCCTACAATGAGCAGTTCTTC

j_call: TRBJ1-1
clone_size: .
v_call: TRBV4-2
d_call: TRBD1
cdr3_aa: CASSQSGGTEAFF
cdr3_nt: TGTGCCAGCAGCCAATCAGGGGGCACTGAAGCTTTCTTT

j_call: TRBJ1-2
clone_size: .
v_call: TRBV2
d_call: TRBD1
cdr3_aa: CASRKGASTTSYGYTF
cdr3_nt: TGTGCCAGCAGGAAGGGGGCGTCTACGACCTCCTATGGCTACACCTTC

j_call: TRBJ2-4
clone_size: once
v_call: TRBV21-1
d_call: .
cdr3_aa: CASSNPWTAYGNIQYF
cdr3_nt: TGTGCCAGCAGCAACCCTTGGACAGCATATGGGAACATTCAGTACTTC

j_call: TRBJ2-7
clone_size: .
v_call: TRBV6-6
d_call: .
cdr3_aa: CASSPTSGLYEQYF
cdr3_nt: TGTGCCAGCAGTCCAACATCGGGACTCTACGAGCAGTACTTC

j_call: TRBJ1-5
clone_size: .
v_call: TRBV29-1
d_call: .
cdr3_aa: CSVRPSLNQPQHF
cdr3_nt: TGCAGCGTTCGTCCGTCGCTTAATCAGCCCCAGCATTTT

j_call: TRBJ2-7
clone_size: .
v_call: TRBV7-2
d_call: TRBD1
cdr3_aa: CASSLRDRLYEQYF
cdr3_nt: TGTGCCAGCAGCTTAAGGGACAGACTATACGAGCAGTACTTC

j_call: TRBJ2-1
clone_size: .
v_call: TRBV7-9
d_call: TRBD2
cdr3_aa: CASSLAGGRVYNEQFF
cdr3_nt: TGTGCCAGCAGCTTAGCGGGCGGGAGGGTCTACAATGAGCAGTTCTTC

j_call: TRBJ2-1
clone_size: .
v_call: TRBV9
d_call: TRBD2
cdr3_aa: CASSPRTSHNEQFF
cdr3_nt: TGTGCCAGCAGCCCTAGGACTAGTCACAATGAGCAGTTCTTC

j_call: TRBJ2-1
clone_size: .
v_call: TRBV15
d_call: .
cdr3_aa: CATSRDSTAYNEQFF
cdr3_nt: TGTGCCACCAGCAGAGATTCGACAGCATACAATGAGCAGTTCTTC

j_call: TRBJ1-5
clone_size: once
v_call: TRBV6-1
d_call: .
cdr3_aa: CASNPRGASTQPQHF
cdr3_nt: TGTGCCAGCAATCCGCGTGGGGCCTCCACCCAGCCCCAGCATTTT

j_call: TRBJ2-5
clone_size: .
v_call: TRBV7-3
d_call: TRBD1
cdr3_aa: CASSLNPGGETQYF
cdr3_nt: TGTGCCAGCAGCTTAAATCCAGGGGGTGAGACCCAGTACTTC

j_call: TRBJ2-1
clone_size: .
v_call: TRBV19
d_call: .
cdr3_aa: CASKPGYRGSYNEQFF
cdr3_nt: TGTGCCAGCAAACCGGGGTACCGAGGGTCCTACAATGAGCAGTTCTTC

j_call: TRBJ2-7
clone_size: .
v_call: TRBV10-2
d_call: TRBD1
cdr3_aa: CASSERDRVGFSSQYF
cdr3_nt: TGCGCCAGCAGTGAGAGGGACAGGGTAGGTTTCAGTTCGCAGTACTTC

j_call: TRBJ1-2
clone_size: once
v_call: TRBV5-1
d_call: TRBD1
cdr3_aa: CASSRKRTGGLDGYTF
cdr3_nt: TGCGCCAGCAGCCGCAAACGGACAGGGGGCTTGGATGGCTACACCTTC

j_call: TRBJ2-3
clone_size: .
v_call: TRBV6-4
d_call: .
cdr3_aa: CASSDPGDGATDTQYF
cdr3_nt: TGTGCCAGCAGTGATCCCGGGGACGGGGCCACAGATACGCAGTATTTT

j_call: TRBJ2-3
clone_size: .
v_call: TRBV2
d_call: .
cdr3_aa: CASEGEWAPDRSTDTQYF
cdr3_nt: TGTGCCAGCGAGGGAGAATGGGCCCCGGACCGAAGCACAGATACGCAGTATTTT

j_call: TRBJ2-1
clone_size: once
v_call: TRBV10-3
d_call: TRBD2
cdr3_aa: CATAGTSGSYEQFF
cdr3_nt: TGTGCCACGGCCGGGACTAGCGGGAGCTATGAGCAGTTCTTC

j_call: TRBJ2-7
clone_size: once
v_call: TRBV18
d_call: .
cdr3_aa: CASSFSETGEQYF
cdr3_nt: TGTGCCAGCTCATTCTCGGAGACAGGCGAGCAGTACTTC

j_call: TRBJ2-3
clone_size: .
v_call: TRBV29-1
d_call: TRBD1
cdr3_aa: CSELGQTTDTQYF
cdr3_nt: TGCAGCGAGTTGGGACAGACGACAGATACGCAGTATTTT

j_call: TRBJ2-7
clone_size: .
v_call: TRBV7-2
d_call: .
cdr3_aa: CASSLGSGIVLIYEQYF
cdr3_nt: TGTGCCAGCAGCTTAGGGTCCGGGATAGTTCTGATCTACGAGCAGTACTTC

j_call: TRBJ1-1
clone_size: .
v_call: TRBV6-6
d_call: .
cdr3_aa: CASSYWAQNTEAFF
cdr3_nt: TGTGCCAGCAGTTACTGGGCTCAGAACACTGAAGCTTTCTTT